The rows below give T cell receptor beta chains drawn from one sample of a study of CD8 T cells in Susac syndrome. Using its own MiXCR run on the immunoSEQ multiplex PCR reads, TCRdb lists one record per CDR3 protein. The profile shows 200,000 to 250,000 distinct CDR3 sequences, about 94% of them singletons. Specimen: CD4+ T cells from PBMCs. Receptors originate from a human donor with Susac syndrome. Each CDR3 is given with its conserved first and last residue. The order of the fields is CDR3 DNA, CDR3 protein, clone size, D gene, J gene, V gene. The D gene is left open where the match is weak. Where a row states a size, it is once, few, many or the class of an expanded clone; other rows omit it.

DNA: TGTGCCAGCACCCGCACAGATACGCAGTATTTT
CDR3: CASTRTDTQYF
size: .
D: .
J: TRBJ2-3
V: TRBV2

DNA: TGTGCCAGCTCCGGGACAGGGAATTCACCCCTCCACTTT
CDR3: CASSGTGNSPLHF
size: .
D: TRBD1
J: TRBJ1-6
V: TRBV19

DNA: TGTGCCAGCAGCGACAGCGCTGCAACTAATGAAAAACTGTTTTTT
CDR3: CASSDSAATNEKLFF
size: .
D: .
J: TRBJ1-4
V: TRBV6-1

DNA: TGTGCCAGCAGAGCCGGGACAGGGGGCAATCAGCCCCAGCATTTT
CDR3: CASRAGTGGNQPQHF
size: .
D: TRBD1
J: TRBJ1-5
V: TRBV2

DNA: TGCAGCGTTGAGCCTAGCACAGATACGCAGTATTTT
CDR3: CSVEPSTDTQYF
size: few
D: .
J: TRBJ2-3
V: TRBV29-1

DNA: TGTGCCAGCAGTTGGTTGGGAACAGGGGGCTACAATGAGCAGTTCTTC
CDR3: CASSWLGTGGYNEQFF
size: .
D: TRBD1
J: TRBJ2-1
V: TRBV28

DNA: TGTGCCAGCAGGCAGGGCCGGACGTTCTACGAGCAGTACTTC
CDR3: CASRQGRTFYEQYF
size: .
D: .
J: TRBJ2-7
V: TRBV6-6

DNA: TGTGCCAGCAGTCTCTCGGGGGGAGGCGAGCAGTACTTC
CDR3: CASSLSGGGEQYF
size: .
D: TRBD2
J: TRBJ2-7
V: TRBV7-9

DNA: TGTGCCAGCTCCGGCGCGGCGCAGTATTTT
CDR3: CASSGAAQYF
size: .
D: .
J: TRBJ2-3
V: TRBV4-2

DNA: TGTGCCAGCGGGAGGGGTCCGAATTCACCCCTCCACTTT
CDR3: CASGRGPNSPLHF
size: .
D: .
J: TRBJ1-6
V: TRBV6-2/TRBV6-3

DNA: TGCGCCAGCAGCCAATCCAGGGCCTGGGGGAATGAGCAGTTCTTC
CDR3: CASSQSRAWGNEQFF
size: once
D: .
J: TRBJ2-1
V: TRBV4-3

DNA: TGTGCCTGGAGACAGGGGAATCAGCCCCAGCATTTT
CDR3: CAWRQGNQPQHF
size: .
D: TRBD1
J: TRBJ1-5
V: TRBV30

DNA: TGCAGCGTTGAGAGGGGGAACAATGAGCAGTACTTC
CDR3: CSVERGNNEQYF
size: .
D: .
J: TRBJ2-7
V: TRBV29-1

DNA: TGTGCCAGCGCCGAGTCGGGGGGCTTGTACGAGCAGTACTTC
CDR3: CASAESGGLYEQYF
size: .
D: .
J: TRBJ2-7
V: TRBV6-2/TRBV6-3

DNA: TGTGCCAGCAGCCTCCGTGACAGGCCCCTGAACACCGGGGAGCTGTTTTTT
CDR3: CASSLRDRPLNTGELFF
size: .
D: .
J: TRBJ2-2
V: TRBV7-8

DNA: TGCGCCAGCAGCTTGGGAGTCAGCCCCAATCAGCCCCAGCATTTT
CDR3: CASSLGVSPNQPQHF
size: .
D: .
J: TRBJ1-5
V: TRBV5-1

DNA: TGCAGTGCTAAAGACCAGTCCTTTAGTGAGCAGTTCTTC
CDR3: CSAKDQSFSEQFF
size: .
D: .
J: TRBJ2-1
V: TRBV20-1

DNA: TGTGCCAGCAGTTCCTCTGGGAGGGGCGGCGAGCAGTACTTC
CDR3: CASSSSGRGGEQYF
size: .
D: TRBD2
J: TRBJ2-7
V: TRBV12-3/TRBV12-4

DNA: TGTGCCAGTACTCCTCCTGGGGGGGACGAGATTGGAAAACTGTTTTTT
CDR3: CASTPPGGDEIGKLFF
size: .
D: .
J: TRBJ1-4
V: TRBV19

DNA: TGTGCCTCGCCACTTGAGGGAACTAATGAAAAACTGTTTTTT
CDR3: CASPLEGTNEKLFF
size: once
D: .
J: TRBJ1-4
V: TRBV30

DNA: TGTGCCAGCAGCTTGGAGCAGGATGGCTACACCTTC
CDR3: CASSLEQDGYTF
size: .
D: .
J: TRBJ1-2
V: TRBV5-4

DNA: TGTGCCAGCAGTTCTGGGAGCAATCAGCCCCAGCATTTT
CDR3: CASSSGSNQPQHF
size: few
D: .
J: TRBJ1-5
V: TRBV28

DNA: TGTGCCAGCAGCGGACCTCGAAGACAGCTTAACACTGAAGCTTTCTTT
CDR3: CASSGPRRQLNTEAFF
size: .
D: .
J: TRBJ1-1
V: TRBV6-2/TRBV6-3

DNA: TGCAGTGCTAGAGGACAGGAGGGTAATTCACCCCTCCACTTT
CDR3: CSARGQEGNSPLHF
size: .
D: .
J: TRBJ1-6
V: TRBV20-1

DNA: TGTGCCAGTAGTTCTAGGACACCACAGGGGCCAGATACGCAGTATTTT
CDR3: CASSSRTPQGPDTQYF
size: .
D: TRBD1
J: TRBJ2-3
V: TRBV19

DNA: TGCAGTGTCACGGGGCGATTGAAGTGGTCACCCCTCCACTTT
CDR3: CSVTGRLKWSPLHF
size: .
D: .
J: TRBJ1-6
V: TRBV20-1

DNA: TGTGCCTCCCGACGGCGCGGGGGGACTGAAGCTTTCTTT
CDR3: CASRRRGGTEAFF
size: .
D: .
J: TRBJ1-1
V: TRBV30

DNA: TGCAGTGCTAGGCGCCTAGGACTAGCCACAGATACGCAGTATTTT
CDR3: CSARRLGLATDTQYF
size: .
D: TRBD2
J: TRBJ2-3
V: TRBV20-1

DNA: TGCAGCGTTGCTCGGCGAATGAACACTGAAGCTTTCTTT
CDR3: CSVARRMNTEAFF
size: .
D: .
J: TRBJ1-1
V: TRBV29-1

DNA: TGTGCCAGTACCACGATAAACTATAATTCACCCCTCCACTTT
CDR3: CASTTINYNSPLHF
size: .
D: .
J: TRBJ1-6
V: TRBV12-3/TRBV12-4

DNA: TGTGCCAGCAGAATCTCAGGTCCTACGCAGGACGAGCAGTACTTC
CDR3: CASRISGPTQDEQYF
size: .
D: .
J: TRBJ2-7
V: TRBV27

DNA: TGTGCCACGGGACAGGGCGACACTGAAGCTTTCTTT
CDR3: CATGQGDTEAFF
size: .
D: TRBD1
J: TRBJ1-1
V: TRBV10-3